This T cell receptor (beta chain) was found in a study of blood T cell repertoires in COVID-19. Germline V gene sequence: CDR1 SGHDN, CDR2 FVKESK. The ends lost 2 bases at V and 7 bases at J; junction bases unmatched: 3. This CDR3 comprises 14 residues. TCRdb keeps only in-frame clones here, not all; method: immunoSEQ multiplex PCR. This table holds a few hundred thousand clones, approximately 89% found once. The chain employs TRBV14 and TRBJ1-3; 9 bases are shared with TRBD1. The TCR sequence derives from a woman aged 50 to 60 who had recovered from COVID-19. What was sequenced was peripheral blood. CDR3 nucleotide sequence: TGTGCCAGCAGCCAATACAGGGGGCAGAACACCATATATTTT. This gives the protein CASSQYRGQNTIYF.